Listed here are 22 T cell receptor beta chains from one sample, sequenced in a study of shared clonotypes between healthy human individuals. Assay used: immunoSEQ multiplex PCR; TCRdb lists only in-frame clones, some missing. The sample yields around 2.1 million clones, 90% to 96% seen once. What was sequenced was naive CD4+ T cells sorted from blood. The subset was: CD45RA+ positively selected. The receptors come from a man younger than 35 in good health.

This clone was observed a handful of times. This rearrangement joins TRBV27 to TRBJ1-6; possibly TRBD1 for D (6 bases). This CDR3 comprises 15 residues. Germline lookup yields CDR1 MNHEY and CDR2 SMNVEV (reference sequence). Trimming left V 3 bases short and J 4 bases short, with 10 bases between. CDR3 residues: CASSLDSNYNSPLHF. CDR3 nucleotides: TGTGCCAGCAGTTTGGACAGCAATTATAATTCACCCCTCCACTTT.

The CDR3 bases are TGTGCCTGGAACCCAACGCGGACTAGCGGGAGTATGGGCGAGCAGTACTTC. Its protein product is CAWNPTRTSGSMGEQYF. The chain links TRBV30 to TRBJ2-7; TRBD2 agrees at 13 bases. V lost 4 bases to trimming and J lost 6 bases; unmatched junction nucleotides: 15. Germline loops: CDR1 GTSNPN, CDR2 SVGIG (reference sequence). There are 17 residues in the CDR3.

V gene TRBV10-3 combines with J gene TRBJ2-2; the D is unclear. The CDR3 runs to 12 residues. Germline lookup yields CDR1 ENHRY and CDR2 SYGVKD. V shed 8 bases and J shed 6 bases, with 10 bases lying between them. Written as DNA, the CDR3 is TGTGCCATCGGAGATTCACCCGGGGAGCTGTTTTTT. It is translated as CAIGDSPGELFF.

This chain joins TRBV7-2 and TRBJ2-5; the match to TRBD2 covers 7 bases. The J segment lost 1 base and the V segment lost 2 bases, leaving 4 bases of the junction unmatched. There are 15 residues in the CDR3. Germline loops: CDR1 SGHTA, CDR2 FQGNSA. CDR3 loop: CASSLQLAIQETQYF. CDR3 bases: TGTGCCAGCAGCTTACAACTAGCGATCCAAGAGACCCAGTACTTC.

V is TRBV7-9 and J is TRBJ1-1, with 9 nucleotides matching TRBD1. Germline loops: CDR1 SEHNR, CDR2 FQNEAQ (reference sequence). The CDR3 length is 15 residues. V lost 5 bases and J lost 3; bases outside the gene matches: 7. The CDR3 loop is CASSLGQGWDTEAFF. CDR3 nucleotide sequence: TGTGCCAGCAGCCTTGGACAGGGGTGGGACACTGAAGCTTTCTTT.

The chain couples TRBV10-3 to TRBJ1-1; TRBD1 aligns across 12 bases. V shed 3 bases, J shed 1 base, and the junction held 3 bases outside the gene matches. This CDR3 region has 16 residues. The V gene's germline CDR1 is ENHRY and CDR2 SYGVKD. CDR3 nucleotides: TGTGCCATCAGTGAAGGGACAGGGGGCCCGAACACTGAAGCTTTCTTT. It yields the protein CAISEGTGGPNTEAFF.

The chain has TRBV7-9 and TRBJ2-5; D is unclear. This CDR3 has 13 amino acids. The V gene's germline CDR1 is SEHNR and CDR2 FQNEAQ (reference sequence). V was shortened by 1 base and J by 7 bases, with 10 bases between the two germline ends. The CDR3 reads CASSLEGQTTQYF. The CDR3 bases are TGTGCCAGCAGCTTAGAAGGGCAGACGACCCAGTACTTC.

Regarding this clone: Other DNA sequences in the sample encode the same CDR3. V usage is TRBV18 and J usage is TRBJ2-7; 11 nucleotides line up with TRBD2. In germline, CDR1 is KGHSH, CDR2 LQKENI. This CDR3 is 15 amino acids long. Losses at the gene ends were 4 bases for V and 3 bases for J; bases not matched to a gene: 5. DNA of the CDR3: TGTGCCAGCTCACAGTCCGGGACTAGCGGCTACGAGCAGTACTTC. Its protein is CASSQSGTSGYEQYF.

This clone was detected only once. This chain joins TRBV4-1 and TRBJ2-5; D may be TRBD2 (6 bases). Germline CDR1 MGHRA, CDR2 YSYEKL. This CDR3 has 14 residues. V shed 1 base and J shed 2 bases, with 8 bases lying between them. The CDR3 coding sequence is TGCGCCAGCAGCCAAGTGGAGGGGCAAGAGACCCAGTACTTC. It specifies CASSQVEGQETQYF.

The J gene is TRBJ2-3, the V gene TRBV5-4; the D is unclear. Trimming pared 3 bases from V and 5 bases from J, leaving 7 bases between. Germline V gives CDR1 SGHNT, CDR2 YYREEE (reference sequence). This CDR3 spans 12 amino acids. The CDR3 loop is CASSSTRDTQYF. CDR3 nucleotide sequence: TGTGCCAGCAGCTCTACACGAGATACGCAGTATTTT.

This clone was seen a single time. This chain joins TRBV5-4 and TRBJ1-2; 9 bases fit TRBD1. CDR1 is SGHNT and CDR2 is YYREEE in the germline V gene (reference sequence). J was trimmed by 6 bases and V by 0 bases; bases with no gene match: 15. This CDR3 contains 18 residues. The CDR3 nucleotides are TGTGCCAGCAGCTTGGGCCCGCTACCGGGACAGGGTACGAATGGCTACACCTTC. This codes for CASSLGPLPGQGTNGYTF. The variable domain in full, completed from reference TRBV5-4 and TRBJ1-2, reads ETGVTQSPTHLIKTRGQQVTLRCSSQSGHNTVSWYQQALGQGPQFIFQYYREEENGRGNFPPRFSGLQFPNYSSELNVNALELDDSALYLCASSLGPLPGQGTNGYTFGSGTRLTVV.

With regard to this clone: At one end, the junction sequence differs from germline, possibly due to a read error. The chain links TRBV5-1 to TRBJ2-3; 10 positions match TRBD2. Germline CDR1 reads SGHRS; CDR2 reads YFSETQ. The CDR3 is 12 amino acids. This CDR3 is CASSWGTSGISF. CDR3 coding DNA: TGCGCCAGCAGCTGGGGTACTAGCGGGATAAGCTTT.

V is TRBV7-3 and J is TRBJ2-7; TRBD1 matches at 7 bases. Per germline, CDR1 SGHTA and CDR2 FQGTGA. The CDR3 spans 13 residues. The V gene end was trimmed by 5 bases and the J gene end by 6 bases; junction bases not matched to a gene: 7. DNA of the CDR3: TGTGCCAGCAGCCCCGGGACAGTACGCGAGCAGTACTTC. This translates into CASSPGTVREQYF.

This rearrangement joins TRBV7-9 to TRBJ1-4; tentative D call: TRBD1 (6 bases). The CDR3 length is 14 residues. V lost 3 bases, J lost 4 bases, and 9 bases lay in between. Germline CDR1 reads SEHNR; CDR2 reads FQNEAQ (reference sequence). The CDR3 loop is CASSLYRDNEKLFF. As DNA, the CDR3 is TGTGCCAGCAGCTTGTACAGGGATAATGAAAAACTGTTTTTT.

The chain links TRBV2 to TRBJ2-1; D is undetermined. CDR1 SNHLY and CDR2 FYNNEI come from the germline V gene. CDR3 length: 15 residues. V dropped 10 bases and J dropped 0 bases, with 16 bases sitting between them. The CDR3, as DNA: TGTGCCACCCCAAGGGCGACCCCCTCCTACAATGAGCAGTTCTTC. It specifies CATPRATPSYNEQFF.

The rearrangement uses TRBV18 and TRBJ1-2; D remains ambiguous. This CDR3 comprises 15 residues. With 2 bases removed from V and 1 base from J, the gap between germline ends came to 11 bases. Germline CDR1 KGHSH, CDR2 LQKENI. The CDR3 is CASSPGAGNNYGYTF. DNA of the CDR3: TGTGCCAGCTCACCAGGAGCGGGGAATAACTATGGCTACACCTTC.

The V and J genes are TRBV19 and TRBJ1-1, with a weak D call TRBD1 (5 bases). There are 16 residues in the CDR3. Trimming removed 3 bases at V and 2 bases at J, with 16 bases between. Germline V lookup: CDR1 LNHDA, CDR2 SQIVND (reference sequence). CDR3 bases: TGTGCCAGTAGTATTTCGTACAGGTACTCTAACACTGAAGCTTTCTTT. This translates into CASSISYRYSNTEAFF.

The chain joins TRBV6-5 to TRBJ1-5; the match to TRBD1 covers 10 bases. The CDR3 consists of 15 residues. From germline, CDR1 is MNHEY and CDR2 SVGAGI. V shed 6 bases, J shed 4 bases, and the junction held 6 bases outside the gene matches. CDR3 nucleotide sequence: TGTGCCAGCAGACCCGGGGGACAGGGGAATCAGCCCCAGCATTTT. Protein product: CASRPGGQGNQPQHF.

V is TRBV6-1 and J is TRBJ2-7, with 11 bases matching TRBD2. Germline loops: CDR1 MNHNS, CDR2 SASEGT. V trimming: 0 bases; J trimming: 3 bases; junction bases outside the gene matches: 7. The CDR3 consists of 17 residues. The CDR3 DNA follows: TGTGCCAGCAGTGAAGCTCTAGCGGGGGGACCATTCTACGAGCAGTACTTC. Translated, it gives CASSEALAGGPFYEQYF.

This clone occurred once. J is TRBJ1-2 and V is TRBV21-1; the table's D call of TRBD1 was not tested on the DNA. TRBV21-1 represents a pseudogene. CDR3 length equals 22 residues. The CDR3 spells CASSTRDSIVTMATPTHYGYTF. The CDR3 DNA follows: TGTGCCAGCAGCACCCGGGACAGCATCGTAACTATGGCTACACCTACGCACTATGGCTACACCTTC.

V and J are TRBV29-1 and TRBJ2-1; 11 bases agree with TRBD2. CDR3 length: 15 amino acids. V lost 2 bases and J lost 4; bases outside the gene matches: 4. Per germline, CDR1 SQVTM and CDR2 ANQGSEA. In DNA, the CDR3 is TGCAGCGTTGAACTAGGGACTAGCGGATACAATGAGCAGTTCTTC. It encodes CSVELGTSGYNEQFF.

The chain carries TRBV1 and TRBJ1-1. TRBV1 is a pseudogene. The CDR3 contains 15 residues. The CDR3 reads CTSRPYRPRVAEAFF. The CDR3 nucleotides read TGCACCAGCAGACCCTATCGTCCCCGAGTCGCTGAAGCTTTCTTT.